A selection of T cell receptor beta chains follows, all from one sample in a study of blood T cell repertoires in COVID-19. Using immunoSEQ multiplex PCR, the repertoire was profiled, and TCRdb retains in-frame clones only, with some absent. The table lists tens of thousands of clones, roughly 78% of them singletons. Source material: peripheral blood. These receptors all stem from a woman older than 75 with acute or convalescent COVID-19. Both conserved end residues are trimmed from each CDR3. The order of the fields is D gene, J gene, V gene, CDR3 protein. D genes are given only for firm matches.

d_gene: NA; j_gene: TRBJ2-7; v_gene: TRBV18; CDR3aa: ASSELDAGYEQY
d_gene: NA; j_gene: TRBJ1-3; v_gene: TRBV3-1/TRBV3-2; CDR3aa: ASTKPPAGTIY
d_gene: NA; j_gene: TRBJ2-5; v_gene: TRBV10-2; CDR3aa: ASSFPGQETQY
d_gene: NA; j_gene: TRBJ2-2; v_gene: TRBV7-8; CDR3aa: ASSPPRGYTGELF
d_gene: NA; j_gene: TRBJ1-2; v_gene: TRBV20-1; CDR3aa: SAKRDGYT
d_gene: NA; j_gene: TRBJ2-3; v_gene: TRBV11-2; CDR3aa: ASSLASDTQY
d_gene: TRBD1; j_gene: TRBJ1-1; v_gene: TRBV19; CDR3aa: ASSIAPDRGATEAF
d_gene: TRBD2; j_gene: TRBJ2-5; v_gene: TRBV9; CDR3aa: ASSVASSLAGGRETQY
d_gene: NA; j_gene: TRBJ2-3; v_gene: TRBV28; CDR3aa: ASSAGTRSTDTQY
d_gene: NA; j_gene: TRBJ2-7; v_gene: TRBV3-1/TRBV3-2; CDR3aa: ASSQMLPGAYEQY
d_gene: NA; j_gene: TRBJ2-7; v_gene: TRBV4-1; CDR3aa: ASSRRGGEIYEQY
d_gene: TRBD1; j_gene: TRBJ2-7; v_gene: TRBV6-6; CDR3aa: ASTEGTGVYEQY